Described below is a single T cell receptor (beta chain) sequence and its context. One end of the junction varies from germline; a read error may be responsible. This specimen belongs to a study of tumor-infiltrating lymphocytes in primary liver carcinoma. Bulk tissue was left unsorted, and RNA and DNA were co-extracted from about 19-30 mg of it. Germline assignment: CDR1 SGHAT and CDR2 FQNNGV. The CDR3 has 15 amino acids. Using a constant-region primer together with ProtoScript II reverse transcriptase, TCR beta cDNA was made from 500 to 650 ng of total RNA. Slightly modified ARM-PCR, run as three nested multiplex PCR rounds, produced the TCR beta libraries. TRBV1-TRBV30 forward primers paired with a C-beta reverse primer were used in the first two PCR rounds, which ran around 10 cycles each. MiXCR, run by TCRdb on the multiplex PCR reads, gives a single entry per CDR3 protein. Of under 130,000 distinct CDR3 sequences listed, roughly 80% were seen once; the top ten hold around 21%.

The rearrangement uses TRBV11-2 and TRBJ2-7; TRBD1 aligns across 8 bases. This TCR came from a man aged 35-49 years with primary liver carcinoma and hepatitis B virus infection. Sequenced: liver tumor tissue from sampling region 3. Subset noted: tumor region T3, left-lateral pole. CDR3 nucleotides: TGTGCCAACAGCTTACGATGGACAGGGAAATACGAGCAATACTTC. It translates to CANSLRWTGKYEQYF.